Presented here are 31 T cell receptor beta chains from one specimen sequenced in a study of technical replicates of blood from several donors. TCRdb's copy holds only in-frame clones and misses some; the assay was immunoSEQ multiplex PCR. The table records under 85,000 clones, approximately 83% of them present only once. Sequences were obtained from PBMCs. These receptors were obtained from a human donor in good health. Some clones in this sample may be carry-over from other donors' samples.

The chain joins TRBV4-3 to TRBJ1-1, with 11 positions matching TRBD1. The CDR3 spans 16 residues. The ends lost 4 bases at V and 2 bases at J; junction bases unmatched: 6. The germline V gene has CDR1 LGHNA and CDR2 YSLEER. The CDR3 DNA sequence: TGCGCCAGCAGCCTTAGGACAGGGGGCCGAAACACTGAAGCTTTCTTT. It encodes CASSLRTGGRNTEAFF.

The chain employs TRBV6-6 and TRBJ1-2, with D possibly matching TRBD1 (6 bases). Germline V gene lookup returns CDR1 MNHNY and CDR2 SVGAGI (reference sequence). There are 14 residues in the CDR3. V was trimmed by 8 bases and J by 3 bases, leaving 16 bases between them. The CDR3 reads CASLTGSPYYGYTF. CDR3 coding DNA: TGTGCCAGCCTAACAGGGTCCCCCTACTATGGCTACACCTTC.

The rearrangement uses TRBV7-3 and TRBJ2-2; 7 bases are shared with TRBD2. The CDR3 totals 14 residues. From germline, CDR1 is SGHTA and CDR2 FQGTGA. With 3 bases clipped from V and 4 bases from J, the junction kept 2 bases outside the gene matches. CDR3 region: CASSFGTITGELFF. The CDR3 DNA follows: TGTGCCAGCAGCTTCGGGACTATCACCGGGGAGCTGTTTTTT.

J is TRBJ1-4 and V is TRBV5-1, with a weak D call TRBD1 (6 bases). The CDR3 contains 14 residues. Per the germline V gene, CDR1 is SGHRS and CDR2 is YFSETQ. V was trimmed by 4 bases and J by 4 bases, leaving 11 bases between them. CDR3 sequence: CASSLDSRNEKLFF. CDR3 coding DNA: TGCGCCAGCAGCCTGGACAGTCGTAATGAAAAACTGTTTTTT.

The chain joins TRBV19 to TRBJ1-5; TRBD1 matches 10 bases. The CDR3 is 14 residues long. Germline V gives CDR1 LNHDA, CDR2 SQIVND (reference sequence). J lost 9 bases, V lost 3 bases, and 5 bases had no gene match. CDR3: CASSMRQGAMPQHF. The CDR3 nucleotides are TGTGCCAGTAGTATGCGACAGGGGGCCATGCCCCAGCATTTT.

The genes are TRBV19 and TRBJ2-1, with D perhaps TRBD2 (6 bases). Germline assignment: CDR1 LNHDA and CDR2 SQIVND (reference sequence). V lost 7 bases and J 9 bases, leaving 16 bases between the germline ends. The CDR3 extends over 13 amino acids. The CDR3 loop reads CASTTKTGLEQFF. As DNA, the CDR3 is TGTGCCAGTACAACGAAAACGGGACTTGAGCAGTTCTTC.

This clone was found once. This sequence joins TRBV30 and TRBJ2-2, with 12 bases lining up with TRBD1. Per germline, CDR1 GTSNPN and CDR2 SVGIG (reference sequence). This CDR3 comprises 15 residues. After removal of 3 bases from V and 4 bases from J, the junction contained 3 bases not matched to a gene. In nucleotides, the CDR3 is TGTGCCTGGAGCTGGGGACAGGGGGCCACCGGGGAGCTGTTTTTT. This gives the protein CAWSWGQGATGELFF.

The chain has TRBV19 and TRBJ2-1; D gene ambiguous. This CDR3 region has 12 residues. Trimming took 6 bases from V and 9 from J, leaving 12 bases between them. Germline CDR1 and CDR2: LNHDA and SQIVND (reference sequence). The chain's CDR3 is CASRTPAGEQFF. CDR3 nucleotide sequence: TGTGCCAGTAGAACCCCAGCAGGTGAGCAGTTCTTC.

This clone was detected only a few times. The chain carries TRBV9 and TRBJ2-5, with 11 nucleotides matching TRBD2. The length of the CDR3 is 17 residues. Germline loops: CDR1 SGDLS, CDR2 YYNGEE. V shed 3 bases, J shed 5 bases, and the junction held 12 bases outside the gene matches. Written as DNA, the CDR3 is TGTGCCAGCAGCGCCGGGACTAGCGGAGGGATAGGGGAGACCCAGTACTTC. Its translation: CASSAGTSGGIGETQYF.

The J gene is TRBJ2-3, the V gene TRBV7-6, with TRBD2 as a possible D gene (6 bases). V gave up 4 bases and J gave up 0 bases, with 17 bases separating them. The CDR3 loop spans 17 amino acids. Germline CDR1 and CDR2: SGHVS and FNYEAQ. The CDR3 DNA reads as TGTGCCAGCAGCTGGAACTCCGGGGGTACTAGCACAGATACGCAGTATTTT. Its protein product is CASSWNSGGTSTDTQYF. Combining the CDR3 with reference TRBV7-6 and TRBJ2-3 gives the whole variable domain GAGVSQSPRYKVTKRGQDVALRCDPISGHVSLYWYRQALGQGPEFLTYFNYEAQQDKSGLPNDRFSAERPEGSISTLTIQRTEQRDSAMYRCASSWNSGGTSTDTQYFGPGTRLTVL.

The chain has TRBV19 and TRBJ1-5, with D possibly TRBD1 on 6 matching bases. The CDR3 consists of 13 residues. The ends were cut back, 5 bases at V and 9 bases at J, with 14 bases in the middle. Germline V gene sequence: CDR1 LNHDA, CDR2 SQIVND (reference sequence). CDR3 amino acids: CASSSTGVGPQHF. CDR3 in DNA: TGTGCCAGTAGTTCGACAGGTGTAGGGCCCCAGCATTTT. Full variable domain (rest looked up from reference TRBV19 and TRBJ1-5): DGGITQSPKYLFRKEGQNVTLSCEQNLNHDAMYWYRQDPGQGLRLIYYSQIVNDFQKGDIAEGYSVSREKKESFPLTVTSAQKNPTAFYLCASSSTGVGPQHFGDGTRLSIL.

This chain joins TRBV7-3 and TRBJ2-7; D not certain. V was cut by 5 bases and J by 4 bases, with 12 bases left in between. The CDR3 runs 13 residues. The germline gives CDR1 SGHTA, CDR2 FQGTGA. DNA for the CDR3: TGTGCCAGCAGCCTTATTCCAGGATACGAGCAGTACTTC. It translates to CASSLIPGYEQYF.

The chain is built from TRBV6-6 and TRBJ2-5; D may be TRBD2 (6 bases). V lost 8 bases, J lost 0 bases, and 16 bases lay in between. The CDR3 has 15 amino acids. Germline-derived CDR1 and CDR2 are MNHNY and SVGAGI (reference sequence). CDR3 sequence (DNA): TGTGCCAGCGCGCCCTCGGGGGTCGACCAAGAGACCCAGTACTTC. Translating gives CASAPSGVDQETQYF.

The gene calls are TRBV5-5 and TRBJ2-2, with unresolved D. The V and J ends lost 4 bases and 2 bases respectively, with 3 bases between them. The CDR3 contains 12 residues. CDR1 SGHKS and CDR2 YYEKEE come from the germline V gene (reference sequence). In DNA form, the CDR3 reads TGTGCCAGCAGCCCAAACACCGGGGAGCTGTTTTTT. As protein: CASSPNTGELFF.

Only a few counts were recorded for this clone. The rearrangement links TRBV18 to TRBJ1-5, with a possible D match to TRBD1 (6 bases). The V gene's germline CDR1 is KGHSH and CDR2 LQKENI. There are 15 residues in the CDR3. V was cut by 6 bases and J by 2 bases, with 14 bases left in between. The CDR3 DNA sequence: TGTGCCAGCTCGTCAGGGGATTTCGGCAATCAGCCCCAGCATTTT. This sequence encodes CASSSGDFGNQPQHF.

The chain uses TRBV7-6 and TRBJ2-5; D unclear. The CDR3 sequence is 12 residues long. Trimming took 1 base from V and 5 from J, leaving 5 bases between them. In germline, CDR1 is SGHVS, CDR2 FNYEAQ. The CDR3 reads CASSLVAETQYF. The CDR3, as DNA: TGTGCCAGCAGCTTAGTTGCGGAGACCCAGTACTTC.

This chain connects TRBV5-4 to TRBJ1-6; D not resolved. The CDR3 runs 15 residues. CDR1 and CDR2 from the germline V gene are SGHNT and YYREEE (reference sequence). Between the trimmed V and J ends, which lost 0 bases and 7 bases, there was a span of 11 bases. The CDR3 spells CASSLDVVPNSPLHF. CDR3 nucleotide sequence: TGTGCCAGCAGCTTGGATGTAGTCCCAAATTCACCCCTCCACTTT.

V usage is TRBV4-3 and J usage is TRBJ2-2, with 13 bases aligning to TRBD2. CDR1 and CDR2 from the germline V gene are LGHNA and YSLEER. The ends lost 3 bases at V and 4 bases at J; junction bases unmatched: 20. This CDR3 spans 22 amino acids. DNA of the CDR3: TGCGCCAGCAGCCACCCAACGACACCGGGACTAGCGGGGTACACACTCACCGGGGAGCTGTTTTTT. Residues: CASSHPTTPGLAGYTLTGELFF.

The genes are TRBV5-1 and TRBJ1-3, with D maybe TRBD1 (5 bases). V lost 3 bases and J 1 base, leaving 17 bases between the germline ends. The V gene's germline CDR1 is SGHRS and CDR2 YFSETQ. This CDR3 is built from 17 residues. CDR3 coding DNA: TGCGCCAGCAGCTCTGGAGGAGGGCCAGGGTCTGGAAACACCATATATTTT. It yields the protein CASSSGGGPGSGNTIYF.

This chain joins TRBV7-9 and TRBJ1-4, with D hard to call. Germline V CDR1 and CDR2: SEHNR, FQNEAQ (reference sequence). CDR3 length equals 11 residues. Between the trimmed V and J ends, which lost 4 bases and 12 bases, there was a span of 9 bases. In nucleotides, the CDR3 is TGTGCCAGCAGCTCGGGAGTTGAACTGTTTTTT. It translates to CASSSGVELFF.

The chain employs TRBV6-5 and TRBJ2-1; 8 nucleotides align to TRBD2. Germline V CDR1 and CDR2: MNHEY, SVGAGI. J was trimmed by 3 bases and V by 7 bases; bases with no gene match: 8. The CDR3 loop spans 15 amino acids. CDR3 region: CASTRSGSNYNEQFF. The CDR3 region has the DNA TGTGCCAGCACAAGAAGCGGGAGTAACTACAATGAGCAGTTCTTC.

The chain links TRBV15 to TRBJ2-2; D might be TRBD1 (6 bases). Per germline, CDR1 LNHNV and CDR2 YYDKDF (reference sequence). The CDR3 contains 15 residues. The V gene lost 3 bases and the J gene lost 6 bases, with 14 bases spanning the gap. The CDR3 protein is CATSSQQGIPGELFF. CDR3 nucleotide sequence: TGTGCCACCAGCAGTCAACAGGGAATCCCCGGGGAGCTGTTTTTT. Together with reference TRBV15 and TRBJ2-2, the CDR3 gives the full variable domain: DAMVIQNPRYQVTQFGKPVTLSCSQTLNHNVMYWYQQKSSQAPKLLFHYYDKDFNNEADTPDNFQSRRPNTSFCFLDIRSPGLGDTAMYLCATSSQQGIPGELFFGEGSRLTVL.

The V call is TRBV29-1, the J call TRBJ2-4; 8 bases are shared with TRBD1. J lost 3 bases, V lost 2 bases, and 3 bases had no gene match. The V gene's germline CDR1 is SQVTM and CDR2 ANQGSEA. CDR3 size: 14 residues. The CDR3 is CSVERQGIKNIQYF. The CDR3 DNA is TGCAGCGTTGAAAGACAGGGGATCAAAAACATTCAGTACTTC. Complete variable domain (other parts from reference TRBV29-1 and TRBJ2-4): SAVISQKPSRDICQRGTSLTIQCQVDSQVTMMFWYRQQPGQSLTLIATANQGSEATYESGFVIDKFPISRPNLTFSTLTVSNMSPEDSSIYLCSVERQGIKNIQYFGAGTRLSVL.

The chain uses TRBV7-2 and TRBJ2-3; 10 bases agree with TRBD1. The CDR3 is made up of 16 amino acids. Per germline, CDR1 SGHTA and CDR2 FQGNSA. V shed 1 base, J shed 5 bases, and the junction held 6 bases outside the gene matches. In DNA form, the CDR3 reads TGTGCCAGCAGCTTAGGGGGGGGACAGGGGCAAGATACGCAGTATTTT. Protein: CASSLGGGQGQDTQYF.

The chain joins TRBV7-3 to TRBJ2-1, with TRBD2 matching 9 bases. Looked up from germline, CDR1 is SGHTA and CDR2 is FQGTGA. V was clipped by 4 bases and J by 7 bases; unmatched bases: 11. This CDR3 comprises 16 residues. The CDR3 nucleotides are TGTGCCAGCAGCTCAAACGCGGGAGGGCCTAGGAATGAGCAGTTCTTC. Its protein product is CASSSNAGGPRNEQFF.

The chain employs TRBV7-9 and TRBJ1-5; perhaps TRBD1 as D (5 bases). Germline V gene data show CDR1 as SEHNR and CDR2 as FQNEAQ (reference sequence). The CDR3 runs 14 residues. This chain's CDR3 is CAAGGLNGNQPQHF. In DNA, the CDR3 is TGTGCGGCGGGGGGGTTGAATGGCAATCAGCCCCAGCATTTT.

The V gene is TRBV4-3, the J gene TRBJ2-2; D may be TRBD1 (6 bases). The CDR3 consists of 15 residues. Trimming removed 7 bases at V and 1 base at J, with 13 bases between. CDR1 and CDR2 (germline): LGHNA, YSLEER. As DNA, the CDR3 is TGCGCCAGCACCGAGGACAGAAGGAACACCGGGGAGCTGTTTTTT. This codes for CASTEDRRNTGELFF.

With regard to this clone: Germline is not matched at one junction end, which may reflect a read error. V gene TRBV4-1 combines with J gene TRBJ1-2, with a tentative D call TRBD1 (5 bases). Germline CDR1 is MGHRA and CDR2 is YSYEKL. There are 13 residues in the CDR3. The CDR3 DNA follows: TGCGCCAGCGGCCAGTCAGGGAAGTATGGCTACACCTTC. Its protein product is CASGQSGKYGYTF.

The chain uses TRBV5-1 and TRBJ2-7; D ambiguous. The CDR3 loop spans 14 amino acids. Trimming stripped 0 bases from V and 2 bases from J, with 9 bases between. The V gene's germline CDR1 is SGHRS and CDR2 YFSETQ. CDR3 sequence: CASSLAAETYEQYF. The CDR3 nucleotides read TGCGCCAGCAGCTTGGCTGCGGAGACCTACGAGCAGTACTTC.

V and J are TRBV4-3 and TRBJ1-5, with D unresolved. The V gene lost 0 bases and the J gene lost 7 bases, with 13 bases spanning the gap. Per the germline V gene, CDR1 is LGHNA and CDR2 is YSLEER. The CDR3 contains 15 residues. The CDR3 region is CASSQDGIREQPQHF. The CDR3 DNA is TGCGCCAGCAGCCAAGATGGTATTCGGGAACAGCCCCAGCATTTT.

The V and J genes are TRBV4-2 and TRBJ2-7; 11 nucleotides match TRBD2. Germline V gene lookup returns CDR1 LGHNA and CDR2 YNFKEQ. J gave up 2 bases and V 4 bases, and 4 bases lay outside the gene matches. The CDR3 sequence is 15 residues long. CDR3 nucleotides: TGTGCCAGCAGCCCAATAGCGGGAGGGCCCTACGAGCAGTACTTC. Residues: CASSPIAGGPYEQYF.